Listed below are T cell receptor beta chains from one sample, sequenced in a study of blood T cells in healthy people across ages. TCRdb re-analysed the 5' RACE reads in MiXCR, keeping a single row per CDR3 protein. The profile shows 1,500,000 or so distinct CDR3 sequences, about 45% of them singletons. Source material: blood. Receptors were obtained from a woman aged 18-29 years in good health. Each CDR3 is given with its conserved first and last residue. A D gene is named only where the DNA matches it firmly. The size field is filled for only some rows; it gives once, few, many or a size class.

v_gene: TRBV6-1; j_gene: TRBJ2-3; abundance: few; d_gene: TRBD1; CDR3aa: CASSDRDLSTDTQYF; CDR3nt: TGTGCCAGCAGCGACAGGGACCTTAGCACAGATACGCAGTATTTT
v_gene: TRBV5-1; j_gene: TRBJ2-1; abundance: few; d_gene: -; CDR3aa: CASSYRLVRTDEQFF; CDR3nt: TGCGCCAGCAGCTACCGACTAGTGAGAACCGATGAGCAGTTCTTC
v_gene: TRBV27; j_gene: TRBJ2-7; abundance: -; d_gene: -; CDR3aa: CASSPLDRPSHYEQYF; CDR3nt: TGTGCCAGCAGCCCCCTGGACAGACCCTCCCACTACGAGCAGTACTTC
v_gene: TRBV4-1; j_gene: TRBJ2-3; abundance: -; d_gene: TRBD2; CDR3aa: CASSQGVAGGTDTQYF; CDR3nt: TGCGCCAGCAGCCAAGGAGTAGCGGGGGGCACAGATACGCAGTATTTT
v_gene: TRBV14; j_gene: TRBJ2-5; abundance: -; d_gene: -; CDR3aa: CASSQGEEGIRKTQYF; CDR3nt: TGTGCCAGCAGCCAAGGGGAAGAGGGTATTCGGAAGACCCAGTACTTC
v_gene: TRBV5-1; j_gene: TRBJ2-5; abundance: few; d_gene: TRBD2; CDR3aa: CASSSLGGVQETQYF; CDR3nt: TGCGCCAGCAGCTCCTTGGGGGGGGTCCAAGAGACCCAGTACTTC
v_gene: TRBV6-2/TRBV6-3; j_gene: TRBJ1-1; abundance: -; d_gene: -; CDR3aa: CASSDSSSPEAFF; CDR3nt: TGTGCCAGCAGTGACTCGTCATCCCCTGAAGCTTTCTTT
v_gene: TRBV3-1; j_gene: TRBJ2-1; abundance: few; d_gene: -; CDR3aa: CASSQAGPAYYNEQFF; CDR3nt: TGTGCCAGCAGCCAAGCGGGCCCCGCCTACTACAATGAGCAGTTCTTC
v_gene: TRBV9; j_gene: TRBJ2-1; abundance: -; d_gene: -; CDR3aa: CASSGGAGYNEQFF; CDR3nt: TGTGCCAGCAGCGGGGGGGCCGGTTACAATGAGCAGTTCTTC
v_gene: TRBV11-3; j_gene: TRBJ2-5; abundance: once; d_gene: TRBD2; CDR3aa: CASSYRGGGQETQYF; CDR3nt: TGTGCCAGCAGCTACCGCGGGGGTGGCCAAGAGACCCAGTACTTC
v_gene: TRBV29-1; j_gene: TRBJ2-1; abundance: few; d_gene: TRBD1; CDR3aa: CSAKDRGSYNEQFF; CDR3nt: TGCAGCGCTAAGGACAGGGGGTCCTACAATGAGCAGTTCTTC
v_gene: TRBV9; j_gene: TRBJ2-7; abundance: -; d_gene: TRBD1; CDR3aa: CASSVGSTGGILYEQYF; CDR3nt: TGTGCCAGCAGCGTAGGGAGTACAGGGGGCATTTTGTACGAGCAGTACTTC
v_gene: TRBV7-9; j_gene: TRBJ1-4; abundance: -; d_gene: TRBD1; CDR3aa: CASSDQTGDREKLFF; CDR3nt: TGTGCCAGCAGCGACCAGACAGGGGACCGGGAAAAACTGTTTTTT
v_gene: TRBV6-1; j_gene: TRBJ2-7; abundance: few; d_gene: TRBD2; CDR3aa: CASKSGVDYEQYF; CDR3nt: TGTGCCAGCAAGAGCGGGGTGGATTACGAGCAGTACTTC
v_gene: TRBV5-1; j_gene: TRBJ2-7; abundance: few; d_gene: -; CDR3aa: CASSLVAPQYEQYF; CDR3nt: TGCGCCAGCAGCTTGGTAGCTCCGCAATACGAGCAGTACTTC
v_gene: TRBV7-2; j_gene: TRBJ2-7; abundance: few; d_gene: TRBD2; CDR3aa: CASSLGGAGGAYEQYF; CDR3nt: TGTGCCAGCAGCTTAGGGGGCGCGGGAGGCGCCTACGAGCAGTACTTC
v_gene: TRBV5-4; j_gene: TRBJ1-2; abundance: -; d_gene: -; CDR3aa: CDSSREGLTNYGYTF; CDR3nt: TGTGACAGCAGCCGTGAGGGTCTTACCAACTATGGCTACACCTTC
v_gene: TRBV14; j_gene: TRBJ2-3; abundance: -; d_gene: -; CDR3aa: CASSPLTGYTDTQYF; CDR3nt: TGTGCCAGCAGCCCACTAACAGGTTACACAGATACGCAGTATTTT
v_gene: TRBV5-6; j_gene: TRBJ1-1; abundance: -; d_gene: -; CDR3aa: CASSRGPMGTEAFF; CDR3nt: TGTGCCAGCTCCCGGGGCCCAATGGGCACTGAAGCTTTCTTT
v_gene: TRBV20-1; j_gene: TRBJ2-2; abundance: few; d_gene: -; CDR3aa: CSAADLDGGELFF; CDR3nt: TGCAGTGCCGCGGACCTCGATGGCGGGGAGCTGTTTTTT
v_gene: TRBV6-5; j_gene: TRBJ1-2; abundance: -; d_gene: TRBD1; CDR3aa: CASSRYRGSNYGYTF; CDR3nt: TGTGCCAGCAGTAGATACAGGGGAAGTAACTATGGCTACACCTTC
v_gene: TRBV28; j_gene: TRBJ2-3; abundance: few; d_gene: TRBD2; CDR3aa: CASSLWREGRDTQYF; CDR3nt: TGTGCCAGCAGTTTGTGGCGGGAGGGGCGCGATACGCAGTATTTT
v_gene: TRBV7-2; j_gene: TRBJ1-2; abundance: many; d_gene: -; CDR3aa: CASSSRDPGTLGGYGYTF; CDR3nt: TGTGCCAGCAGCTCTAGGGACCCCGGGACCTTGGGCGGCTATGGCTACACCTTC
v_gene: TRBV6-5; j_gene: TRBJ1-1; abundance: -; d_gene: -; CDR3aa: CASRLREANTEAFF; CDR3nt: TGTGCCAGCAGACTCCGGGAGGCAAACACTGAAGCTTTCTTT
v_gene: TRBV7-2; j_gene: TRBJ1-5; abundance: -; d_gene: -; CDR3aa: CASSLAGFRQPQHF; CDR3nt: TGTGCCAGCAGCTTAGCCGGGTTTCGTCAGCCCCAGCATTTT
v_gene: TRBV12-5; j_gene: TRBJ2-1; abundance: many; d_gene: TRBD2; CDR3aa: CASGWTSGRVYNEQFF; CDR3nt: TGTGCTAGTGGTTGGACTAGCGGGAGAGTCTACAATGAGCAGTTCTTC